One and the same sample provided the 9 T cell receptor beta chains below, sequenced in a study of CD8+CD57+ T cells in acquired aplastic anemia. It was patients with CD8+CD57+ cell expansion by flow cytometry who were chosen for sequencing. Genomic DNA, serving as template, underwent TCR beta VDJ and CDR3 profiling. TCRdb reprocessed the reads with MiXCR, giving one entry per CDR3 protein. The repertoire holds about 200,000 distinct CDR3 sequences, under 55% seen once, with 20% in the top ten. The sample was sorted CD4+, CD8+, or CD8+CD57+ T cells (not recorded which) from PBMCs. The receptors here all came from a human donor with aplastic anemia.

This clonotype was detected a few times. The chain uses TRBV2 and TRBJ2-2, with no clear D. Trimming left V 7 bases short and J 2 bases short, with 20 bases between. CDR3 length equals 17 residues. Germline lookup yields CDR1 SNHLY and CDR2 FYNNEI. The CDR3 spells CASTPPPFDGNTGELFF. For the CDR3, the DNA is TGTGCCAGCACCCCCCCCCCTTTCGACGGAAACACCGGGGAGCTGTTTTTT.

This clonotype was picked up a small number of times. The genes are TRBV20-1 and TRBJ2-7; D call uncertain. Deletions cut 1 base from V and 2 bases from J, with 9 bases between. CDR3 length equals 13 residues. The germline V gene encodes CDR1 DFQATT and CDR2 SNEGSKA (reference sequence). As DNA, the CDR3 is TGCAGTGCTAGAGGGAATAGGACCTACGAGCAGTACTTC. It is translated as CSARGNRTYEQYF.

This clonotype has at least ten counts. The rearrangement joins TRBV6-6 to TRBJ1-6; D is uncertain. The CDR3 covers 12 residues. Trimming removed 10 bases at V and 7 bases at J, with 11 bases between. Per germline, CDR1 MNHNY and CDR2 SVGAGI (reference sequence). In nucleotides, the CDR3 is TGTGCCACTTCAGGTTACAATTCACCCCTCCACTTT. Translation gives CATSGYNSPLHF.

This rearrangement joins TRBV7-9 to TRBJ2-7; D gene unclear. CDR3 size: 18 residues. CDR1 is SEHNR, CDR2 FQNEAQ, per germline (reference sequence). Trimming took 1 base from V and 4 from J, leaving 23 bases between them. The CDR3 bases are TGTGCCAGCAGCTTAGGACCTGCCTGGGCTACCGGAGCGTACGAGCAGTACTTC. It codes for CASSLGPAWATGAYEQYF. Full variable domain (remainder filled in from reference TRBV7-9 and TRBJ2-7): DTGVSQNPRHKITKRGQNVTFRCDPISEHNRLYWYRQTLGQGPEFLTYFQNEAQLEKSRLLSDRFSAERPKGSFSTLEIQRTEQGDSAMYLCASSLGPAWATGAYEQYFGPGTRLTVT.

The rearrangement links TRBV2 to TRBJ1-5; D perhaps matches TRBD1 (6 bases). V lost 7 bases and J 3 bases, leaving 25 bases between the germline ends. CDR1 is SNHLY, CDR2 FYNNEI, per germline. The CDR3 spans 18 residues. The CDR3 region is CASKVGQFFVTHNQPQHF. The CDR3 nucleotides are TGTGCCAGCAAAGTTGGACAGTTTTTCGTTACACACAATCAGCCCCAGCATTTT.

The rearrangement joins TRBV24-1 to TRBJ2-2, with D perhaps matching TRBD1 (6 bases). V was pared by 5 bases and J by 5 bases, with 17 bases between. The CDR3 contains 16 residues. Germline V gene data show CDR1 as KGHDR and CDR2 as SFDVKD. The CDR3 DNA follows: TGTGCCACCAGTGGGCCGAGGGGGAAGGGGACCGGGGAGCTGTTTTTT. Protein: CATSGPRGKGTGELFF.

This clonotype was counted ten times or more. The CDR3 loop reads CASSLRVGGVNTEAFF. The CDR3 DNA reads TGCGCCAGCAGCTTGCGGGTAGGGGGGGTGAACACTGAAGCTTTCTTT. The chain couples TRBV5-1 to TRBJ1-1; TRBD1 is a possible D gene (6 bases). From germline, CDR1 is SGHRS and CDR2 YFSETQ. Trimming shortened V by 1 base and J by 0 bases, and 13 bases separated the two germline ends. The CDR3 length is 16 residues.

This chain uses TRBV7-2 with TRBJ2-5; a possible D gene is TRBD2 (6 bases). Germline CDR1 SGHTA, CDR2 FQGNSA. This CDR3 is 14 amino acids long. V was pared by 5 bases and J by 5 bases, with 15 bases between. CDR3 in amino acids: CASSPGLPRETQYF. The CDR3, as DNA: TGTGCCAGCAGCCCGGGACTCCCTAGGGAGACCCAGTACTTC.

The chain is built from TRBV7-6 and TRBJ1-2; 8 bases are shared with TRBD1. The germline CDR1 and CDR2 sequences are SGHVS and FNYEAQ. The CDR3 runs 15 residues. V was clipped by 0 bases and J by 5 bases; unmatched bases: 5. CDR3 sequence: CASSLAQGELYGYTF. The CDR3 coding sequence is TGTGCCAGCAGCTTAGCACAGGGGGAGTTGTATGGCTACACCTTC.